This T cell receptor (beta chain) was obtained from a study of T cells after yellow fever vaccination. The overall study: When fractions had low cell numbers, they were prepared with SMART-Seq v4 Ultra Low Input.

The study made its TCR cDNA through 5'RACE template switching. That step introduced a universal primer site along with UMIs. TCRdb used MiXCR to reprocess the 5' RACE reads, holding one entry per CDR3 protein. The sample records tens of thousands of distinct CDR3 sequences, approximately 6.9% being singletons. With regard to this clonotype: Its antigen is unknown.

V dropped 4 bases and J dropped 5; count of bases not matched to a gene: 10. Germline V CDR1 and CDR2: SGHVS, FNYEAQ. The CDR3 runs to 15 residues. Findings and caveats of the study: CD4 and CD8 compartments shared a small share of clonotypes. Peaking on day 5 versus 15, the secondary response was faster but weaker.

The material sequenced was CD8+ T cells sorted from PBMCs, taken less than 6 days after the first yellow fever vaccination. This chain uses TRBV7-6 with TRBJ2-7; 8 nucleotides agree with TRBD2. The clonotype comes from a man between 18 and 35 years old who received the YFV17D yellow fever vaccine. The CDR3 DNA sequence: TGTGCCAGCAGCTCAAACGGGGGGGTTAAGGACGAGCAGTACTTC. Residues: CASSSNGGVKDEQYF.